This TCR beta chain was recovered during a study of spatial heterogeneity in lung cancer. Study context: Donation came from around 72 patients with untreated early-stage non-small cell lung cancer. Beta-chain sequences were consistently detected more often than alpha-chain sequences.

All TCR cDNA molecules were individually tagged with a unique molecular identifier. MiXCR was run by TCRdb on the 5' RACE reads, yielding one entry per CDR3 protein. The table records about 30,000 distinct CDR3 sequences, 6% of them present only once. The time point denotes: blood at routine non-recurrence follow-up after resection. The input material, whole RNA from tumor, nontumor lung or frozen PBMC, was sequenced unsorted. This clonotype has at least ten counts. No antigen is known for it. The germline CDR1 and CDR2 sequences are SGHTA and FQGNSA. The CDR3 is 14 amino acids. V lost 5 bases to trimming and J lost 5 bases; unmatched junction nucleotides: 5. Points from the study as a whole: At tumor resection, ubiquitous expanded TCRs were detected in blood more often than later.

The sequence derives from a male donor with early-stage non-small cell lung cancer. The sequenced sample was PBMCs, obtained at follow-up. The chain employs TRBV7-2 and TRBJ2-5; 10 bases fit TRBD1. The chain's CDR3 is CASSTWDRGETQYF. CDR3 DNA: TGTGCCAGCAGCACGTGGGACAGGGGTGAGACCCAGTACTTC.